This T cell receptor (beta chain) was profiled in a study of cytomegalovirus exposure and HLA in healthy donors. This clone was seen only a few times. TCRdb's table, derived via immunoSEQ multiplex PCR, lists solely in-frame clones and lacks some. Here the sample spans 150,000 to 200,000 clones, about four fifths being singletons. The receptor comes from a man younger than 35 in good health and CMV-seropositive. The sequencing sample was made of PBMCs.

The CDR3 nucleotides read TGCGCCAGCAGTGGGGCAGGGGAAAGCAATCAGCCCCAGCATTTT. Protein: CASSGAGESNQPQHF. V gene TRBV10-1 combines with J gene TRBJ1-5; D is possibly TRBD1 (6 bases). Germline assignment: CDR1 WNHNN and CDR2 SYGVQD (reference sequence). With 4 bases removed from V and 1 base from J, the gap between germline ends came to 11 bases. This CDR3 is 15 amino acids long.